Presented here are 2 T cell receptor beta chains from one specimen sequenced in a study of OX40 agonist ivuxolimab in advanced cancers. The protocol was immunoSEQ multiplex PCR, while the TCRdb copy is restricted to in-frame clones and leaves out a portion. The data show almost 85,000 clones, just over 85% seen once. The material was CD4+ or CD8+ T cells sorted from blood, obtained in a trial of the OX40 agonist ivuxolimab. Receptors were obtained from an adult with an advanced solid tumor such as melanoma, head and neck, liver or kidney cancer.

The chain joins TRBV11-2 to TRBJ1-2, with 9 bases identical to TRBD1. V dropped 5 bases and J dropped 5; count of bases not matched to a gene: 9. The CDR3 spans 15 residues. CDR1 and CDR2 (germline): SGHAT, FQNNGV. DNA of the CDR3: TGTGCCAGCAGCCGCAGGGACAGGGCGTCGTATGGCTACACCTTC. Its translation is CASSRRDRASYGYTF.

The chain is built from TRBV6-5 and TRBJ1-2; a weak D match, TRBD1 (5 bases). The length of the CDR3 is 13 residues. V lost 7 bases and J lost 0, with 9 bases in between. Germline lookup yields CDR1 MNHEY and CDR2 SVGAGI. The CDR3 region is CASTTVANYGYTF. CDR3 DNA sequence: TGTGCCAGCACGACAGTTGCTAACTATGGCTACACCTTC.